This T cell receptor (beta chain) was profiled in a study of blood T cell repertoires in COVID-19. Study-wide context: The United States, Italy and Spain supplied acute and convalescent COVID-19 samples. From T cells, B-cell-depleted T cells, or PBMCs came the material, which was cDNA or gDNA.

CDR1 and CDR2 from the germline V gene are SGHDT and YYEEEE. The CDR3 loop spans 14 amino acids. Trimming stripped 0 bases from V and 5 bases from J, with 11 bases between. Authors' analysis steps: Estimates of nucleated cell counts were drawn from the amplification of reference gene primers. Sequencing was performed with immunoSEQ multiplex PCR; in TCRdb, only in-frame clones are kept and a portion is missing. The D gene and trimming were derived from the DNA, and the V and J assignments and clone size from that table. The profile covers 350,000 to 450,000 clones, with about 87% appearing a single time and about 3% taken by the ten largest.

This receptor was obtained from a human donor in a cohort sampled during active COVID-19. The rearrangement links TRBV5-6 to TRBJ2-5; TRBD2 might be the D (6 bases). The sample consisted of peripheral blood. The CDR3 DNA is TGTGCCAGCAGCTTGGGACTAGTCGCCGAGACCCAGTACTTC. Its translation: CASSLGLVAETQYF.